This passage covers 23 T cell receptor beta chains from one sample sequenced in a study of T cell responses to AZD1222 COVID-19 vaccine. Using immunoSEQ multiplex PCR, the repertoire was profiled, and TCRdb retains in-frame clones only, with some absent. The sample lists fewer than 85,000 clones; about nine tenths were seen once. The specimen comprised peripheral blood, sampled on day 0 of AZD1222 vaccination. The receptor source for this set is an adult in good health.

The chain links TRBV15 to TRBJ2-7; no clear D. Per germline, CDR1 LNHNV and CDR2 YYDKDF (reference sequence). CDR3 length equals 17 residues. The ends were cut back, 2 bases at V and 1 base at J, with 18 bases in the middle. The CDR3 DNA sequence: TGTGCCACCAGCAGATGGGGTGCAGGTATGGGTTCCTACGAGCAGTACTTC. The encoded protein is CATSRWGAGMGSYEQYF. The full variable domain, rest sourced from reference TRBV15 and TRBJ2-7, is DAMVIQNPRYQVTQFGKPVTLSCSQTLNHNVMYWYQQKSSQAPKLLFHYYDKDFNNEADTPDNFQSRRPNTSFCFLDIRSPGLGDTAMYLCATSRWGAGMGSYEQYFGPGTRLTVT.

This chain joins TRBV28 and TRBJ2-7; 8 bases are shared with TRBD1. CDR3 length: 15 residues. The germline CDR1 and CDR2 sequences are MDHEN and SYDVKM. V dropped 7 bases and J dropped 3; count of bases not matched to a gene: 11. The CDR3 protein is CASTLDRGNFYEQYF. As DNA, the CDR3 is TGTGCCAGCACCCTTGACAGGGGAAATTTCTACGAGCAGTACTTC. The complete variable domain, with remaining parts taken from reference TRBV28 and TRBJ2-7, reads DVKVTQSSRYLVKRTGEKVFLECVQDMDHENMFWYRQDPGLGLRLIYFSYDVKMKEKGDIPEGYSVSREKKERFSLILESASTNQTSMYLCASTLDRGNFYEQYFGPGTRLTVT.

The J gene is TRBJ1-2, the V gene TRBV10-3; D is ambiguous. CDR1 and CDR2 (germline): ENHRY, SYGVKD. V lost 1 base and J lost 0, with 6 bases in between. There are 14 residues in the CDR3. The CDR3 coding sequence is TGTGCCATCAGTGAGTTGGCCACTAACTATGGCTACACCTTC. Translated, it gives CAISELATNYGYTF.

Notes on this clone: The junction departs from germline at one end; a sequencing error may be responsible. CDR3 sequence reads: CATRDFSNQPQHF. As DNA, the CDR3 is TGTGCCACCAGAGATTTTAGCAATCAGCCCCAGCATTTT. This chain links TRBV24-1 with TRBJ1-5; D is ambiguous. The length of the CDR3 is 13 residues. Germline CDR1 reads KGHDR; CDR2 reads SFDVKD.

The chain joins TRBV10-3 to TRBJ2-1, with TRBD2 as a possible D gene (6 bases). This CDR3 region has 17 residues. The germline CDR1 and CDR2 sequences are ENHRY and SYGVKD. V lost 3 bases, J lost 0 bases, and 15 bases lay in between. The CDR3 protein is CAISDSTSGFSYNEQFF. In DNA, the CDR3 is TGTGCCATCAGTGACTCGACAAGCGGGTTCTCCTACAATGAGCAGTTCTTC.

This chain connects TRBV7-9 to TRBJ1-6; D is unclear. Germline V CDR1 and CDR2: SEHNR, FQNEAQ (reference sequence). The CDR3 extends over 14 amino acids. Trimming removed 3 bases from V and 4 bases from J, with 7 bases in between. CDR3 in amino acids: CASSFSEYNSPLHF. The CDR3 DNA sequence: TGTGCCAGCAGCTTTTCAGAGTATAATTCACCCCTCCACTTT.

The chain carries TRBV19 and TRBJ2-7; perhaps TRBD1 as D (5 bases). V lost 5 bases, J lost 0 bases, and 8 bases lay in between. The V gene's germline CDR1 is LNHDA and CDR2 SQIVND (reference sequence). The CDR3 length is 13 residues. In nucleotides, the CDR3 is TGTGCCAGTAGTGTCGGACACTCCTACGAGCAGTACTTC. It is translated as CASSVGHSYEQYF.

J is TRBJ2-3 and V is TRBV10-3, with unresolved D. Trimming took off 6 bases at V and 2 bases at J, with 18 bases between the two ends. The CDR3 runs to 16 residues. From germline, CDR1 is ENHRY and CDR2 SYGVKD. The CDR3 here is CAISEDANGYTDTQYF. CDR3 in DNA: TGTGCCATCAGCGAAGACGCAAACGGTTACACAGATACGCAGTATTTT.

The chain couples TRBV27 to TRBJ2-7; tentative D call: TRBD1 (6 bases). Germline lookup yields CDR1 MNHEY and CDR2 SMNVEV (reference sequence). V was clipped by 4 bases and J by 2 bases, with 9 bases between them. CDR3 length: 13 amino acids. The CDR3 loop reads CASSSQGPYEQYF. The CDR3 DNA reads TGTGCCAGCAGTTCCCAGGGGCCCTACGAGCAGTACTTC.

The rearrangement uses TRBV11-1 and TRBJ2-7; D ambiguous. CDR1 is SGHAT, CDR2 FQDESV, per germline (reference sequence). This CDR3 is 13 amino acids long. V was clipped by 4 bases and J by 2 bases, with 9 bases between them. This CDR3 is CASSSGGTYEQYF. The DNA for the CDR3 is TGTGCCAGCAGCTCCGGTGGAACCTACGAGCAGTACTTC.

As to this clone: A much bigger clone sits one base away, suggesting this may be a read error. The same CDR3 is also encoded by other DNA sequences in this sample. The chain has TRBV15 and TRBJ2-7, with a possible D match to TRBD2 (7 bases). CDR3 length: 15 residues. Germline CDR1 reads LNHNV; CDR2 reads YYDKDF (reference sequence). This CDR3 reads CATSWGGGGPYEQYF. The CDR3 coding sequence is TGCGCCACCAGCTGGGGAGGGGGGGGCCCCTACGAGCAGTACTTC.

J is TRBJ2-7 and V is TRBV10-3, with 7 positions matching TRBD1. Germline V gives CDR1 ENHRY, CDR2 SYGVKD. CDR3 length: 15 amino acids. The junction had 7 bases not matched to a gene; V was cut back by 2 bases and J by 3 bases. Written as DNA, the CDR3 is TGTGCCATCAGTGAGGTACAGGGGTTAAACTACGAGCAGTACTTC. Translating it yields CAISEVQGLNYEQYF.

The chain couples TRBV28 to TRBJ2-3; the match to TRBD2 covers 8 bases. Unmatched junction bases numbered 10, after V lost 5 bases and J lost 0 bases. Germline values: CDR1 MDHEN, CDR2 SYDVKM. The CDR3 loop spans 17 amino acids. This CDR3 is CASSPGAGGVSTDTQYF. The CDR3 bases are TGTGCCAGCAGTCCGGGCGCCGGGGGGGTGAGCACAGATACGCAGTATTTT.

The chain joins TRBV20-1 to TRBJ2-5; 12 bases align to TRBD2. Per germline, CDR1 DFQATT and CDR2 SNEGSKA (reference sequence). Trimming took 3 bases from V and 5 from J; bases not matched to a gene: 7. The CDR3 extends over 15 amino acids. CDR3 sequence reads: CSASSLAGGWETQYF. The CDR3 DNA follows: TGCAGTGCTAGTAGCCTAGCGGGAGGGTGGGAGACCCAGTACTTC.

For the CDR3, the DNA is TGTGCCAGCAGCCGTCCCGGGACAGGATTTCGAGAGACCCAGTACTTC. This codes for CASSRPGTGFRETQYF. The V call is TRBV5-5, the J call TRBJ2-5; 8 nucleotides match TRBD1. The CDR3 runs to 16 residues. J was trimmed by 4 bases and V by 4 bases; bases with no gene match: 12. From germline, CDR1 is SGHKS and CDR2 YYEKEE (reference sequence). Full variable domain (outside the CDR3, taken from reference TRBV5-5 and TRBJ2-5): DAGVTQSPTHLIKTRGQQVTLRCSPISGHKSVSWYQQVLGQGPQFIFQYYEKEERGRGNFPDRFSARQFPNYSSELNVNALLLGDSALYLCASSRPGTGFRETQYFGPGTRLLVL.

The gene calls are TRBV24-1 and TRBJ2-7, with TRBD1 as a possible D gene (5 bases). The CDR3 sequence is 12 residues long. Germline V gene data show CDR1 as KGHDR and CDR2 as SFDVKD. Trimming removed 5 bases at V and 1 base at J, with 5 bases between. CDR3 nucleotide sequence: TGTGCCACCAGTGCAGGGTCCTACGAGCAGTACTTC. Protein: CATSAGSYEQYF.

V is TRBV4-1 and J is TRBJ2-3; TRBD2 agrees at 10 bases. The germline V gene encodes CDR1 MGHRA and CDR2 YSYEKL. The CDR3 consists of 16 residues. The J segment lost 2 bases and the V segment lost 6 bases, leaving 8 bases of the junction unmatched. CDR3 coding DNA: TGCGCCAGCAGAGAAAATAGCGGGGGGACCACAGATACGCAGTATTTT. Translating gives CASRENSGGTTDTQYF.

The CDR3 sequence: CASSERGGNQPQHF. CDR3 DNA sequence: TGCGCCAGCAGTGAAAGGGGGGGCAATCAGCCCCAGCATTTT. V gene TRBV5-1 combines with J gene TRBJ1-5, with a weak D call TRBD1 (6 bases). V lost 5 bases and J 2 bases, leaving 11 bases between the germline ends. Germline loops: CDR1 SGHRS, CDR2 YFSETQ. The length of the CDR3 is 14 residues.

The chain carries TRBV11-2 and TRBJ1-1; D is ambiguous. V shed 0 bases and J shed 2 bases, with 13 bases lying between them. Germline CDR1 and CDR2: SGHAT and FQNNGV. There are 16 residues in the CDR3. CDR3 nucleotide sequence: TGTGCCAGCAGCTTAGAGTTCGGGCGGAAAAACACTGAAGCTTTCTTT. Residues: CASSLEFGRKNTEAFF.

The rearrangement joins TRBV3-1 (or the pseudogene TRBV3-2) to TRBJ2-7; 10 nucleotides agree with TRBD2. Germline V gene lookup returns CDR1 LGHDT and CDR2 YNNKEL (reference sequence). This CDR3 contains 16 residues. V shed 1 base, J shed 4 bases, and the junction held 7 bases outside the gene matches. For the CDR3, the DNA is TGTGCCAGCAGCCAAGGCGCTAGCGGGAGTTTTTACGAGCAGTACTTC. This codes for CASSQGASGSFYEQYF.

The chain combines TRBV11-2 with TRBJ2-5, with no clear D. The CDR3 is 13 amino acids. CDR1 and CDR2 from the germline V gene are SGHAT and FQNNGV. Trimming pared 5 bases from V and 3 bases from J, leaving 10 bases between. The CDR3 DNA is TGTGCCAGCAGCGTAGGTGAGAAAGAGACCCAGTACTTC. It codes for CASSVGEKETQYF. The full variable domain, its missing parts supplied by reference TRBV11-2 and TRBJ2-5, is EAGVAQSPRYKIIEKRQSVAFWCNPISGHATLYWYQQILGQGPKLLIQFQNNGVVDDSQLPKDRFSAERLKGVDSTLKIQPAKLEDSAVYLCASSVGEKETQYFGPGTRLLVL.

The V and J genes are TRBV27 and TRBJ2-3; 8 bases match TRBD2. The CDR3 contains 16 residues. V dropped 5 bases and J dropped 2; count of bases not matched to a gene: 9. Germline CDR1 and CDR2: MNHEY and SMNVEV (reference sequence). CDR3 in DNA: TGTGCCAGCAGTGTAACCACTAGCGGCCCCACAGATACGCAGTATTTT. It is translated as CASSVTTSGPTDTQYF.

The CDR3 DNA sequence: TGTGCCAGCTCACCGACGGGGGAGGGCACTGAAGCTTTCTTT. Encoded protein: CASSPTGEGTEAFF. The rearrangement joins TRBV18 to TRBJ1-1; possibly TRBD1 for D (5 bases). Germline CDR1 and CDR2: KGHSH and LQKENI. The V end lost 3 bases, the J end lost 4 bases, and 12 bases lay between the germline ends. The CDR3 spans 14 residues. The variable domain in full, completed from reference TRBV18 and TRBJ1-1, reads NAGVMQNPRHLVRRRGQEARLRCSPMKGHSHVYWYRQLPEEGLKFMVYLQKENIIDESGMPKERFSAEFPKEGPSILRIQQVVRGDSAAYFCASSPTGEGTEAFFGQGTRLTVV.